The T cell receptor (beta chain) under discussion was sequenced for a study of neoadjuvant anti-PD-1 for oral cavity cancer. The table came from immunoSEQ multiplex PCR; TCRdb's copy has only in-frame clones and leaves some out. Of some 8,400 clones listed, around 67% are singletons. The time point was: after neoadjuvant nivolumab, at surgical resection. The sequence was collected from a person between 40 and 80 years old with oral cavity squamous cell carcinoma. Source: PBMCs, taken after nivolumab (anti-PD-1) treatment.

The DNA for the CDR3 is TGTGCCAGCAGCGCGTTACCGGGACAGGAAGGAACTAACTATGGCTACACCTTC. The encoded protein is CASSALPGQEGTNYGYTF. The rearrangement links TRBV2 to TRBJ1-2, with 8 bases that match TRBD1. V was clipped by 6 bases and J by 0 bases; unmatched bases: 15. In germline, CDR1 is SNHLY, CDR2 FYNNEI. This CDR3 spans 18 amino acids. The complete variable domain, with remaining parts taken from reference TRBV2 and TRBJ1-2, reads EPEVTQTPSHQVTQMGQEVILRCVPISNHLYFYWYRQILGQKVEFLVSFYNNEISEKSEIFDDQFSVERPDGSNFTLKIRSTKLEDSAMYFCASSALPGQEGTNYGYTFGSGTRLTVV.